These 26 T cell receptor beta chains came from one sample sequenced in a study of blood T cells in healthy people across ages. Then a second PCR, running roughly 7 to 11 cycles, was carried out with a sample-barcoded 5' primer and a J-beta primer mix. One entry per CDR3 protein results from TCRdb running MiXCR on the 5' RACE reads. The sample holds over a million distinct CDR3 sequences, around 55% seen once. Sequences were obtained from blood. These receptors were collected from a man between 18 and 35 years old in good health.

The chain is built from TRBV7-6 and TRBJ2-4; perhaps TRBD2 as D (6 bases). Trimming left V 1 base short and J 8 bases short, with 9 bases between. The CDR3 totals 13 residues. CDR1 and CDR2 from the germline V gene are SGHVS and FNYEAQ. CDR3 DNA sequence: TGTGCCAGCAGCTTAGTATCGGGGGACATTCAGTACTTC. Its protein product is CASSLVSGDIQYF. The full variable domain, with the rest looked up from reference TRBV7-6 and TRBJ2-4, is GAGVSQSPRYKVTKRGQDVALRCDPISGHVSLYWYRQALGQGPEFLTYFNYEAQQDKSGLPNDRFSAERPEGSISTLTIQRTEQRDSAMYRCASSLVSGDIQYFGAGTRLSVL.

The chain uses TRBV20-1 and TRBJ1-2, with TRBD1 matching over 7 bases. CDR1 is DFQATT and CDR2 is SNEGSKA in the germline V gene (reference sequence). The ends lost 1 base at V and 4 bases at J; junction bases unmatched: 0. This CDR3 contains 12 residues. This CDR3 reads CSARAGGYGYTF. In nucleotides, the CDR3 is TGCAGTGCTAGAGCAGGGGGCTATGGCTACACCTTC.

CDR3 loop: CASSYSIPLNTEAFF. DNA of the CDR3: TGTGCCAGCAGTTACTCGATACCCCTAAACACTGAAGCTTTCTTT. V gene TRBV6-5 combines with J gene TRBJ1-1; the D is unclear. Germline values: CDR1 MNHEY, CDR2 SVGAGI. CDR3 length: 15 amino acids. The V end was cut by 0 bases, the J end by 2 bases, with 10 bases between.

This clonotype was seen a handful of times. J is TRBJ2-7 and V is TRBV29-1; 9 nucleotides line up with TRBD1. With V trimmed by 6 bases and J by 4 bases, 10 bases remained unmatched. The CDR3 is 14 amino acids. Germline V gene sequence: CDR1 SQVTM, CDR2 ANQGSEA. CDR3 coding DNA: TGCAGCGTGGGTCGCCGGGACAGGGTTTACGAGCAGTACTTC. Translating gives CSVGRRDRVYEQYF.

This chain connects TRBV20-1 to TRBJ2-5; the match to TRBD2 covers 11 bases. The end of the DNA is better explained by TRBJ2-1, so the J call may be wrong. Germline V gene data show CDR1 as DFQATT and CDR2 as SNEGSKA (reference sequence). The CDR3 consists of 16 residues. The CDR3 bases are TGCAGTGCTAGAGGAATTGAGACTAGCGGGACTGGTACCCAGTTCTTC. Translating it yields CSARGIETSGTGTQFF.

The genes are TRBV7-8 and TRBJ2-4, with 10 bases fitting TRBD2. This CDR3 spans 14 amino acids. CDR1 is SGHVS and CDR2 is FQNEAQ in the germline V gene. The V and J ends lost 5 bases and 8 bases, in that order; junction bases with no gene match: 6. The CDR3 reads CASSMRLAGDIQYF. In DNA, the CDR3 is TGTGCCAGCAGCATGAGGCTAGCGGGAGACATTCAGTACTTC.

The chain joins TRBV20-1 to TRBJ2-1; D is unresolved. The DNA end is a closer match to TRBJ2-7, so the J assignment may be wrong. CDR3 length: 12 residues. Germline assignment: CDR1 DFQATT and CDR2 SNEGSKA (reference sequence). CDR3 DNA: TGCAGTGCGAGAAAGATTTACAATGAGCAGTACTTC. This encodes CSARKIYNEQYF.

Comments on this clonotype: With a much larger clone just one base away, this may be a read error. The chain links TRBV5-5 to TRBJ2-5; TRBD1 agrees at 8 bases. This CDR3 has 14 amino acids. V lost 1 base to trimming and J lost 13 bases; unmatched junction nucleotides: 12. The germline CDR1 and CDR2 sequences are SGHKS and YYEKEE (reference sequence). For the CDR3, the DNA is TGTGCCAGCAGCTTGAGGGCAGGGGGCGACGAGCGGTACTTC. Its protein product is CASSLRAGGDERYF. Together with reference TRBV5-5 and TRBJ2-5, the CDR3 gives the full variable domain: DAGVTQSPTHLIKTRGQQVTLRCSPISGHKSVSWYQQVLGQGPQFIFQYYEKEERGRGNFPDRFSARQFPNYSSELNVNALLLGDSALYLCASSLRAGGDERYFGPGTRLLVL.

This chain connects TRBV6-2 or TRBV6-3 to TRBJ1-6, with 7 nucleotides matching TRBD1. Germline V gene data show CDR1 as MNHEY and CDR2 as SVGEGT. The trim removed 8 bases at V and 2 bases at J, leaving 9 bases unmatched. This CDR3 comprises 16 residues. The CDR3 region has the DNA TGTGCCAGCGGCAATCCAGGGGGGGCCTATAATTCACCCCTCCACTTT. Amino acid sequence: CASGNPGGAYNSPLHF.

V gene TRBV13 combines with J gene TRBJ2-3; 7 nucleotides match TRBD2. V was pared by 0 bases and J by 3 bases, with 12 bases of the junction left unmatched. The CDR3 loop spans 18 amino acids. Germline V lookup: CDR1 PRHDT, CDR2 FYEKMQ (reference sequence). CDR3 sequence reads: CASSLGLRETSHTDTQYF. CDR3 bases: TGTGCCAGCAGCTTAGGGTTGCGGGAGACGTCCCATACAGATACGCAGTATTTT.

The chain combines TRBV4-1 with TRBJ2-1, with TRBD2 matching 9 bases. Losses at the gene ends were 3 bases for V and 3 bases for J; bases not matched to a gene: 3. The CDR3 has 15 residues. The germline V gene has CDR1 MGHRA and CDR2 YSYEKL. CDR3 sequence: CASSQGTSSYNEQFF. Written as DNA, the CDR3 is TGCGCCAGCAGCCAGGGGACTAGCAGCTACAATGAGCAGTTCTTC.

This clonotype was counted only a few times. CDR3 nucleotide sequence: TGCAGCGCCACTGGGGACAGGGGCCGTGAGGAGCAGTACTTC. Its translation: CSATGDRGREEQYF. The rearrangement links TRBV29-1 to TRBJ2-7; TRBD1 aligns across 10 bases. This CDR3 has 14 amino acids. Germline V gene data show CDR1 as SQVTM and CDR2 as ANQGSEA. The trim removed 7 bases at V and 7 bases at J, leaving 13 bases unmatched.

This clonotype showed up just a few times. This sequence joins TRBV4-3 and TRBJ2-7; no reliable D call. Germline-derived CDR1 and CDR2 are LGHNA and YSLEER. The CDR3 covers 13 residues. V shed 0 bases and J shed 4 bases, with 7 bases lying between them. CDR3 amino acids: CASSQDAGYEQYF. In DNA, the CDR3 is TGCGCCAGCAGCCAAGATGCCGGGTACGAGCAGTACTTC.

This chain links TRBV7-2 with TRBJ2-4; D gene ambiguous. The J call is uncertain, as TRBJ2-7 better fits the DNA end. The CDR3 length is 14 residues. The germline V gene encodes CDR1 SGHTA and CDR2 FQGNSA. This chain's CDR3 is CASSLVTWVDEQYF. For the CDR3, the DNA is TGTGCCAGCAGCTTAGTGACGTGGGTGGACGAGCAGTACTTC.

The rearrangement links TRBV10-3 to TRBJ2-1, with 9 bases aligning to TRBD2. Germline CDR1 reads ENHRY; CDR2 reads SYGVKD. The CDR3 is 15 residues long. V lost 4 bases to trimming and J lost 7 bases; unmatched junction nucleotides: 8. The CDR3 region is CAISVAGGPGNEQFF. CDR3 nucleotide sequence: TGTGCCATCAGTGTGGCGGGAGGGCCTGGAAATGAGCAGTTCTTC.

CDR3 DNA sequence: TGTGCCAGCATCCGGGACAGGAATTACAATGAGCAGTTCTTC. It specifies CASIRDRNYNEQFF. The chain carries TRBV6-1 and TRBJ2-1; 8 bases fit TRBD1. CDR3 length: 14 amino acids. The V gene's germline CDR1 is MNHNS and CDR2 SASEGT. With V trimmed by 7 bases and J by 4 bases, 6 bases remained unmatched.

This clonotype was found a few times. The genes are TRBV27 and TRBJ2-5; a possible D gene is TRBD2 (6 bases). CDR1 and CDR2 (germline): MNHEY, SMNVEV (reference sequence). This CDR3 is built from 15 residues. Trimming shortened V by 6 bases and J by 1 base, and 15 bases separated the two germline ends. CDR3 sequence reads: CASRPDLAPQETQYF. CDR3 nucleotides: TGTGCCAGCAGACCGGATCTAGCGCCCCAAGAGACCCAGTACTTC.

CDR3 loop: CSAIRGGGYNEQFF. The CDR3 nucleotides read TGCAGTGCTATCCGCGGGGGAGGGTACAATGAGCAGTTCTTC. The chain recombines TRBV20-1 with TRBJ2-1; TRBD2 aligns across 7 bases. In germline, CDR1 is DFQATT, CDR2 SNEGSKA (reference sequence). After removal of 4 bases from V and 4 bases from J, the junction contained 7 bases not matched to a gene. This CDR3 region has 14 residues.

This clonotype was observed once. The rearrangement uses TRBV29-1 and TRBJ2-7; 7 bases line up with TRBD2. The J call may be mistaken, given a closer DNA end match to TRBJ2-5. Germline values: CDR1 SQVTM, CDR2 ANQGSEA. The CDR3 has 15 residues. The CDR3 DNA follows: TGCAGCGTTGAAGGACTAGCAGGAGTCCCAGAGACCCAGTACTTC. Translated, it gives CSVEGLAGVPETQYF.

The J gene is TRBJ2-7, the V gene TRBV7-9, with D possibly being TRBD2 (6 bases). CDR1 SEHNR and CDR2 FQNEAQ come from the germline V gene (reference sequence). V shed 1 base and J shed 5 bases, with 18 bases lying between them. The CDR3 loop spans 16 amino acids. The chain's CDR3 is CASSLDKVTSSHEQYF. The CDR3 region has the DNA TGTGCCAGCAGCTTAGACAAAGTGACTAGTTCCCACGAGCAGTACTTC.

The chain recombines TRBV29-1 with TRBJ1-1; no definite D call. Looked up from germline, CDR1 is SQVTM and CDR2 is ANQGSEA. The CDR3 is 13 amino acids. Trimming removed 5 bases from V and 1 base from J, with 11 bases in between. The CDR3 nucleotides are TGCAGCGTTTTTAGTCGGTCGAACACTGAAGCTTTCTTT. As protein: CSVFSRSNTEAFF.

Notes on this clonotype: Compared with germline, one end of the junction differs, possibly owing to a read error. The V gene is TRBV12-5, the J gene TRBJ2-7; D not certain. The CDR3 length is 15 residues. In germline, CDR1 is LGHNT, CDR2 FRNRAP. As DNA, the CDR3 is TGTGTTAGTGGTTTGGTAGGTGAGTCCCCCTACGAGCAGTACTTC. It encodes CVSGLVGESPYEQYF. Drawing the rest from reference TRBV12-5 and TRBJ2-7, the complete variable domain is DARVTQTPRHKVTEMGQEVTMRCQPILGHNTVFWYRQTMMQGLELLAYFRNRAPLDDSGMPKDRFSAEMPDATLATLKIQPSEPRDSAVYFCVSGLVGESPYEQYFGPGTRLTVT.

The CDR3 is CAISPEGRTQETQYF. DNA of the CDR3: TGTGCCATCAGCCCAGAGGGACGGACCCAAGAGACCCAGTACTTC. The chain joins TRBV10-3 to TRBJ2-5; D may be TRBD1 or TRBD2 (5 bases each). From germline, CDR1 is ENHRY and CDR2 SYGVKD. The V end lost 6 bases, the J end lost 1 base, and 15 bases lay between the germline ends. This CDR3 contains 15 residues.

The V call is TRBV20-1, the J call TRBJ2-7; no definite D call. Per germline, CDR1 DFQATT and CDR2 SNEGSKA (reference sequence). This CDR3 is 17 amino acids long. V was cut by 6 bases and J by 0 bases, with 24 bases left in between. The CDR3 DNA reads as TGCAGTGCGCACTTAGCCCTCAGTGAGGATAGCTCCTACGAGCAGTACTTC. The encoded protein is CSAHLALSEDSSYEQYF.

This clonotype has more than one count but fewer than ten. The chain is built from TRBV12-3 or TRBV12-4 and TRBJ2-7, with D tentatively TRBD1 (5 bases). The CDR3 length is 13 residues. Trimming removed 7 bases at V and 3 bases at J, with 13 bases between. CDR3: CASTQGIGYEQYF. The CDR3 nucleotides read TGTGCCAGCACCCAGGGCATCGGCTACGAGCAGTACTTC.

This clonotype was counted only a few times. This chain joins TRBV29-1 and TRBJ2-4; D may be TRBD2 (5 bases). CDR1 and CDR2 from the germline V gene are SQVTM and ANQGSEA. There are 14 residues in the CDR3. The V and J ends lost 0 bases and 9 bases respectively, with 15 bases between them. The CDR3 protein is CSVEDRPDGGIQYF. CDR3 nucleotide sequence: TGCAGCGTTGAAGATCGTCCTGATGGAGGCATTCAGTACTTC.